The entry below describes one TCR beta chain. The data originate from a study of blood T cell repertoires in COVID-19. At the level of the study: COVID-19 samples collected from the United States, Italy and Spain covered acute and convalescent phases. The analysed material was cDNA or gDNA that came from T cells, B-cell-depleted T cells, or PBMCs.

Original processing notes: Nucleated cell number was recorded as an estimate derived from reference gene primer amplification. Sequenced by immunoSEQ multiplex PCR; TCRdb stores in-frame clones only, minus some. That table gives V, J and clone size, and the DNA gave D and trimming. The profile shows 150,000 to 200,000 clones, 75% to 85% of them singletons. V trimming: 1 base; J trimming: 2 bases; junction bases outside the gene matches: 3. CDR3 length: 15 residues. Germline CDR1 and CDR2: SGHNT and YENEEA. The TCR originated in a human donor in a cohort sampled during active COVID-19. The chain joins TRBV11-3 to TRBJ2-7; TRBD1 matches 9 bases. Sequencing used peripheral blood. The CDR3 sequence: CASSLGTGATYEQYF. The CDR3 DNA reads TGTGCCAGCAGCTTAGGGACAGGGGCGACCTACGAGCAGTACTTC. Full variable domain (outside the CDR3, taken from reference TRBV11-3 and TRBJ2-7): EAGVVQSPRYKIIEKKQPVAFWCNPISGHNTLYWYLQNLGQGPELLIRYENEEAVDDSQLPKDRFSAERLKGVDSTLKIQPAELGDSAVYLCASSLGTGATYEQYFGPGTRLTVT.